A single sample is the source of the 8 T cell receptor beta chains below, sequenced in a study of cytomegalovirus exposure and HLA in healthy donors. The PCR made use of 60 Vbeta and 13 Jbeta primers. Method: immunoSEQ multiplex PCR; TCRdb's copy keeps in-frame clones and lacks some. In the table there are more than 95,000 clones, 83% of which are singletons. Input material: PBMCs. All receptors derive from a young man in good health and CMV-seronegative.

The V call is TRBV7-8, the J call TRBJ1-5; TRBD1 matches 9 bases. This CDR3 is 16 amino acids long. Germline V gene lookup returns CDR1 SGHVS and CDR2 FQNEAQ. V shed 5 bases and J 4 bases; nucleotides not matched to a gene: 9. The CDR3 loop reads CASSTTRDRVNQPQHF. The CDR3 bases are TGTGCCAGCAGCACCACTCGGGACAGGGTTAATCAGCCCCAGCATTTT.

This chain uses TRBV5-1 with TRBJ2-1, with TRBD2 matching 10 bases. In germline, CDR1 is SGHRS, CDR2 YFSETQ. Trimming removed 0 bases from V and 3 bases from J; junction bases left unmatched: 3. The CDR3 has 16 residues. The CDR3 nucleotides read TGCGCCAGCAGCTTGGTACTAGCGGGATACTACAATGAGCAGTTCTTC. Amino acid sequence: CASSLVLAGYYNEQFF.

The chain joins TRBV11-2 to TRBJ2-1; 9 positions match TRBD2. With 7 bases clipped from V and 4 bases from J, the junction kept 8 bases outside the gene matches. From germline, CDR1 is SGHAT and CDR2 FQNNGV. CDR3 length: 15 residues. The CDR3 coding sequence is TGTGCCAGCACCCATGGACTAGCGCCTTACAATGAGCAGTTCTTC. Translating gives CASTHGLAPYNEQFF.

The chain recombines TRBV9 with TRBJ1-2, with 7 bases fitting TRBD1. Germline values: CDR1 SGDLS, CDR2 YYNGEE. CDR3 length: 13 residues. J gave up 6 bases and V 4 bases, and 6 bases lay outside the gene matches. CDR3: CASSTTGTNGYTF. The CDR3 DNA follows: TGTGCCAGCAGCACGACAGGGACGAATGGCTACACCTTC.

The chain combines TRBV18 with TRBJ2-4, with 7 bases identical to TRBD1. CDR3 length equals 15 residues. V shed 5 bases, J shed 6 bases, and the junction held 10 bases outside the gene matches. The germline gives CDR1 KGHSH, CDR2 LQKENI. The chain's CDR3 is CASSSQPDRTNIQYF. The CDR3 DNA reads TGTGCCAGCTCATCGCAACCGGACAGGACAAACATTCAGTACTTC.

This clone was observed once. The genes are TRBV19 and TRBJ2-7, with D possibly TRBD2 on 5 matching bases. The CDR3 is 16 residues long. Trimming pared 0 bases from V and 0 bases from J, leaving 12 bases between. Germline V lookup: CDR1 LNHDA, CDR2 SQIVND (reference sequence). CDR3 loop: CASSIDARTGSYEQYF. CDR3 DNA sequence: TGTGCCAGTAGTATAGATGCTCGGACTGGCTCCTACGAGCAGTACTTC.

This clone was observed a single time. The chain links TRBV27 to TRBJ1-4; maybe TRBD1 (5 bases). From germline, CDR1 is MNHEY and CDR2 SMNVEV (reference sequence). V lost 7 bases to trimming and J lost 7 bases, with 13 bases between them. This CDR3 has 13 amino acids. The CDR3, as DNA: TGTGCCAGCAATACAGGTCCGGGTGAAAAACTGTTTTTT. This codes for CASNTGPGEKLFF.

The gene calls are TRBV7-3 and TRBJ2-1; D is undetermined. This CDR3 region has 13 residues. Germline V gene sequence: CDR1 SGHTA, CDR2 FQGTGA. The V end was cut by 5 bases, the J end by 5 bases, with 10 bases between. The CDR3 DNA follows: TGTGCCAGCAGCCTACGACGGGACAATGAGCAGTTCTTC. It translates to CASSLRRDNEQFF. The full variable domain, completed using reference TRBV7-3 and TRBJ2-1, is GAGVSQTPSNKVTEKGKYVELRCDPISGHTALYWYRQSLGQGPEFLIYFQGTGAADDSGLPNDRFFAVRPEGSVSTLKIQRTERGDSAVYLCASSLRRDNEQFFGPGTRLTVL.